The 27 T cell receptor beta chains given below trace back to one sample, sequenced in a study of tumor and adjacent non-tumor tissue in lung cancer. The template was RNA from unsorted bulk tissue. A modified ARM-PCR protocol with three rounds of nested PCR amplified TCRbeta. TCRdb used MiXCR to reprocess the multiplex PCR reads, holding one entry per CDR3 protein. Seen here are approximately 130,000 distinct CDR3 sequences, roughly 67% observed once, and the top ten hold about 13%. Sequenced: lung tumor tissue. The source is a man under 40 with non-small cell lung cancer.

Here the CDR3 DNA reads TGCGCCAGCAGCGGCAGGGGGTTGTACAATGAGCAGTTCTTC. Translating it yields CASSGRGLYNEQFF. V usage is TRBV5-1 and J usage is TRBJ2-1; TRBD1 matches at 7 bases. Germline CDR1 SGHRS, CDR2 YFSETQ. J was trimmed by 4 bases and V by 4 bases; bases with no gene match: 5. This CDR3 spans 14 amino acids.

On this clonotype: One base away lies a much larger clone, so this may be a sequencing read error. Because the CDR3 is missing its conserved closing phenylalanine or tryptophan, this is likely a read error. The CDR3 loop is CASSLAKIAGGVKTQYL. CDR3 coding DNA: TGTGCCAGCAGCTTAGCCAAGATAGCGGGAGGGGTAAAGACCCAGTACTTA. The J gene is TRBJ2-5, the V gene TRBV5-4; 11 bases match TRBD2. Trimming took 2 bases from V and 6 from J; bases not matched to a gene: 12. This CDR3 is 17 amino acids long. Germline CDR1 SGHNT, CDR2 YYREEE (reference sequence).

This clonotype was found many times. The chain couples TRBV6-1 to TRBJ2-1; 9 positions match TRBD1. V gave up 4 bases and J gave up 4 bases; unmatched junction bases: 2. Germline V lookup: CDR1 MNHNS, CDR2 SASEGT. This CDR3 is built from 14 residues. Here the CDR3 DNA reads TGTGCCAGCAGTGGAGGACAGGGGTACAATGAGCAGTTCTTC. Its translation: CASSGGQGYNEQFF.

A remark on this clonotype: This may be a read error, as it is one base from a much larger clone. The gene calls are TRBV20-1 and TRBJ2-1, with 9 nucleotides matching TRBD2. CDR1 and CDR2 from the germline V gene are DFQATT and SNEGSKA (reference sequence). The V segment lost 7 bases and the J segment 4 bases; nucleotides outside the gene matches: 14. This CDR3 is built from 16 residues. CDR3 nucleotides: TGCAGTGATGCTTACGAGAAGACTAGCGGATACAATGAGCAGTTCTTC. Its protein is CSDAYEKTSGYNEQFF.

Concerning this clonotype: A much larger clone differs from this one at a single base, so this may be a read error. This chain links TRBV29-1 with TRBJ1-4; D is ambiguous. V was cut by 6 bases and J by 0 bases, with 11 bases left in between. Germline CDR1 and CDR2: SQVTM and ANQGSEA. This CDR3 is built from 14 residues. CDR3: CSVEVGSTNEKLFF. The CDR3 bases are TGCAGCGTGGAGGTCGGGTCAACTAATGAAAAACTGTTTTTT.

As concerns this clonotype: At one boundary the junction diverges from the germline segment, which might be a read error. V gene TRBV29-1 combines with J gene TRBJ2-3; the D gene is possibly TRBD2 (5 bases). This CDR3 is built from 14 residues. The germline V gene has CDR1 SQVTM and CDR2 ANQGSEA. The CDR3 bases are TGCGGCGTTGAGATGCTTCCTAGCACGGATACGCAGTATTTT. Amino acid sequence: CGVEMLPSTDTQYF.

As for this clonotype: The germline gene is not matched at one end of the junction; a read error may be the cause. This chain links TRBV20-1 with TRBJ2-3; D possibly matches TRBD1 or TRBD2 (5 bases each). There are 13 residues in the CDR3. Per germline, CDR1 DFQATT and CDR2 SNEGSKA (reference sequence). CDR3 nucleotides: TGCGGTGCCCCATCTGGGGGTAAGGATACGCAGTATTTT. This gives the protein CGAPSGGKDTQYF.

This clonotype appeared many times. The chain couples TRBV20-1 to TRBJ2-7; TRBD2 matches at 11 bases. The CDR3 extends over 20 amino acids. Germline loops: CDR1 DFQATT, CDR2 SNEGSKA (reference sequence). The trim removed 1 base at V and 7 bases at J, leaving 24 bases unmatched. Here the CDR3 reads CSARVSGKTSGASSYREQYF. CDR3 DNA sequence: TGCAGTGCTAGAGTTTCGGGAAAGACTAGCGGGGCTTCTTCCTATCGGGAGCAGTACTTC.

Concerning this clonotype itself: The germline gene is not matched at one end of the junction; a read error may be the cause. This rearrangement joins TRBV4-2 to TRBJ2-3; D may correspond to TRBD1 or TRBD2 (6 bases each). Germline V gene sequence: CDR1 LGHNA, CDR2 YNFKEQ. The CDR3 length is 16 residues. CDR3 amino acids: CANSQLGGHRTDTKYF. The CDR3 region has the DNA TGTGCCAACAGCCAGCTCGGGGGCCACAGAACAGATACGAAGTATTTT.

The table lists this clonotype with a count of one. The chain recombines TRBV20-1 with TRBJ2-1; 9 bases are a match to TRBD2. The CDR3 runs 17 residues. The trim removed 8 bases at V and 0 bases at J, leaving 14 bases unmatched. Germline-derived CDR1 and CDR2 are DFQATT and SNEGSKA (reference sequence). The CDR3 loop is CSPNQWISGSSYNEQFF. The CDR3 DNA sequence: TGCAGTCCTAATCAGTGGATTAGCGGGAGCTCCTACAATGAGCAGTTCTTC.

The table lists this clonotype with a few counts. DNA for the CDR3: TGTGCCAGCAGTTACCCGTTAGGACTAGCGGGCTCCTACAATGAGCAGTTCTTC. Residues: CASSYPLGLAGSYNEQFF. The genes are TRBV6-2 or TRBV6-3 and TRBJ2-1; TRBD2 aligns across 11 bases. This CDR3 comprises 18 residues. V dropped 2 bases and J dropped 0; count of bases not matched to a gene: 6. Per germline, CDR1 MNHEY and CDR2 SVGEGT.

This clonotype was counted a single time. At one of its ends the junction is not consistent with the germline gene, which may arise from a read error. The chain combines TRBV11-3 with TRBJ1-2; D possibly corresponds to TRBD1 (6 bases). Per germline, CDR1 SGHNT and CDR2 YENEEA. The CDR3 spans 14 residues. CDR3: CASSLKQGLMGYTF. The CDR3 DNA sequence: TGTGCTAGCAGCCTCAAACAGGGTTTGATGGGCTACACCTTC.

Of note for this clonotype: A junction end diverges from the germline sequence, so it may reflect a read error. The chain recombines TRBV11-2 with TRBJ2-7; D is unresolved. CDR1 is SGHAT, CDR2 FQNNGV, per germline. There are 13 residues in the CDR3. Here the CDR3 DNA reads TGTACCAGCAGCTGGGTAAGGGCCTACGAGCAGTACTTC. It specifies CTSSWVRAYEQYF. Drawing the rest from reference TRBV11-2 and TRBJ2-7, the complete variable domain is EAGVAQSPRYKIIEKRQSVAFWCNPISGHATLYWYQQILGQGPKLLIQFQNNGVVDDSQLPKDRFSAERLKGVDSTLKIQPAKLEDSAVYLCTSSWVRAYEQYFGPGTRLTVT.

The chain employs TRBV5-1 and TRBJ2-2; D is uncertain. CDR3 length equals 14 residues. The V gene lost 1 base and the J gene lost 7 bases, with 11 bases spanning the gap. The V gene's germline CDR1 is SGHRS and CDR2 YFSETQ. CDR3 DNA sequence: TGCGCCAGCAGCTTGAACGTCTTGGTCGGGGAGCTGTTTTTT. Translation gives CASSLNVLVGELFF.

Notes on this clonotype: At one end, the junction sequence differs from germline, possibly due to a read error. The chain joins TRBV10-3 to TRBJ2-7; TRBD1 matches at 7 bases. CDR3 length: 13 residues. Germline CDR1 is ENHRY and CDR2 is SYGVKD. This chain's CDR3 is CAIRDKGAYKQYF. The CDR3 DNA is TGTGCCATCAGGGATAAGGGGGCCTACAAGCAGTACTTC.

In regard to this clonotype: The junction departs from the called germline gene at one end, perhaps through a read error. As DNA, the CDR3 is TGTGCCATCAGCAAGACAGGGGTGGACGAGCAGCACTTC. Translated: CAISKTGVDEQHF. The chain couples TRBV10-3 to TRBJ2-7; 8 bases map to TRBD1. This CDR3 is 13 amino acids long. Germline values: CDR1 ENHRY, CDR2 SYGVKD.

As for this clonotype: A single base separates this from a much larger clone, so it may be a read error. This sequence joins TRBV4-2 and TRBJ2-7; 10 nucleotides line up with TRBD2. Germline V gene data show CDR1 as LGHNA and CDR2 as YNFKEQ. The CDR3 is 17 residues long. The CDR3 region has the DNA TGTGCCAGCAACCAAGAGATTAGCGGGGGGCCCCTTGGGAGGCAGTACTTC. Translation: CASNQEISGGPLGRQYF.

Of note for this clonotype: Since a much larger clone is just one base distant, this may be a read error. The V and J genes are TRBV6-2 or TRBV6-3 and TRBJ1-6; the match to TRBD1 covers 7 bases. The CDR3 covers 14 residues. The germline gives CDR1 MNHEY, CDR2 SVGEGT. V shed 6 bases and J 8 bases; nucleotides not matched to a gene: 7. CDR3 protein: CASSEGARDSPLHF. As DNA, the CDR3 is TGTGCCAGCAGCGAGGGGGCTAGGGATTCACCCCTCCACTTT.

There are a few counts of this clonotype. Being one base from a much bigger clone, this may be a read error. The V and J genes are TRBV6-6 and TRBJ2-7; the D is unclear. CDR1 is MNHNY and CDR2 is SVGAGI in the germline V gene (reference sequence). The CDR3 loop spans 14 amino acids. The CDR3 here is CASSYSSLYYEQNF. In DNA, the CDR3 is TGTGCCAGCAGTTACAGTTCCCTCTACTACGAGCAGAACTTC.

This clonotype was counted between two and nine times. The chain uses TRBV12-3 or TRBV12-4 and TRBJ1-2; D is possibly TRBD1 (5 bases). The CDR3 extends over 15 amino acids. Trimming pared 6 bases from V and 1 base from J, leaving 15 bases between. The chain's CDR3 is CASRVWGRVNYGYTF. The CDR3 bases are TGTGCCAGCAGAGTCTGGGGCAGGGTTAACTATGGCTACACCTTC.

Note on this clonotype: At one boundary the junction diverges from the germline segment, which might be a read error. This sequence joins TRBV4-1 and TRBJ2-3; tentative D call: TRBD2 (6 bases). Germline CDR1 reads MGHRA; CDR2 reads YSYEKL. The CDR3 extends over 16 amino acids. The DNA of the CDR3 is TGCGCCAGCAGCCAAGAGTCCGGGGAGGCGGCAGATACGCAATATTTT. It yields the protein CASSQESGEAADTQYF.

In the case of this clonotype: It may be a read error: a sequence one base away is much more abundant. The chain is built from TRBV4-1 and TRBJ2-7; 11 nucleotides align to TRBD1. CDR3 size: 15 residues. Trimming at V came to 7 bases and at J to 2 bases, leaving 7 bases not matched to a gene. Germline assignment: CDR1 MGHRA and CDR2 YSYEKL. CDR3 residues: CASIHPGQGAYEQYF. CDR3 nucleotide sequence: TGCGCCAGCATCCACCCGGGACAGGGGGCCTACGAGCAGTACTTC.

Remarks on this clonotype: A clone one base away is much larger, so this may be a read error. CDR3 nucleotides: TGTGCCAGCAGTGAAGCAATCGCACTGCCGACGGTAGAAGAGACCCAGTACTTC. As protein: CASSEAIALPTVEETQYF. The gene calls are TRBV6-1 and TRBJ2-5; D is unresolved. There are 18 residues in the CDR3. V lost 0 bases and J lost 3, with 20 bases in between. The germline V gene has CDR1 MNHNS and CDR2 SASEGT.

Comment on this clonotype: Relative to the germline gene, one junction end is altered; a read error may explain this. Written as DNA, the CDR3 is TGTGCCACCAGCGAGCCAGCTGGGAGGGAAGCTTTCCACGAGCAATACTTC. This codes for CATSEPAGREAFHEQYF. The gene calls are TRBV24-1 and TRBJ2-7; 7 positions match TRBD2. The germline CDR1 and CDR2 sequences are KGHDR and SFDVKD. The CDR3 length is 17 residues.

This clonotype was picked up a small number of times. This may come from a read error, since a much larger clone is one base off. The CDR3 coding sequence is TGCAGTGCCTACGACAAAGCCGAGGGCTGGGGTAATGAGCAGTTCTTC. Translated, it gives CSAYDKAEGWGNEQFF. This chain connects TRBV20-1 to TRBJ2-1; a possible D gene is TRBD2 (5 bases). The germline V gene encodes CDR1 DFQATT and CDR2 SNEGSKA (reference sequence). V shed 6 bases and J shed 7 bases, with 25 bases lying between them. There are 16 residues in the CDR3.

This clonotype was seen repeatedly, ten times or more. This chain joins TRBV20-1 and TRBJ1-5, with no clear D. This CDR3 region has 13 residues. V lost 1 base to trimming and J lost 3 bases, with 7 bases between them. The germline gives CDR1 DFQATT, CDR2 SNEGSKA (reference sequence). In DNA, the CDR3 is TGCAGTGCTAGAGGCCCAAACAATCAGCCCCAGCATTTT. Translated, it gives CSARGPNNQPQHF.

On this clonotype: Just one base apart from a much larger clone, this may be a read error. The chain carries TRBV20-1 and TRBJ2-5; no clear D. CDR1 is DFQATT, CDR2 SNEGSKA, per germline (reference sequence). The V gene lost 3 bases and the J gene lost 5 bases, with 13 bases spanning the gap. The CDR3 sequence is 13 residues long. The CDR3 loop is CSASVAEKETQYF. The CDR3 nucleotides are TGCAGTGCTAGTGTGGCAGAAAAGGAGACCCAGTACTTC.